This T cell receptor (beta chain) was recorded in a study of CXCR3-negative and CXCR3-positive naive CD8 T cells. As for the study in general: Cumulative TRB read yield was about 140 million, averaging about 1.5 +/- 0.3 million per library. Study-wide results and limits: Researchers report that CXCR3-positive naive cells carry more hydrophobic TRB CDR3s than CXCR3-negative naive cells. Whereas both naive subsets had comparably high diversity, memory CD8+ cells had much lower diversity. TRBV-TRBJ usage matched between naive CXCR3-negative and CXCR3-positive cells but not between memory cells.

CDR3 length: 13 amino acids. From germline, CDR1 is MDHEN and CDR2 SYDVKM. In the case of this clonotype: The antigen remains unidentified.

In preparing the TRB cDNA libraries, 5' RACE with UMI labels was used. Reprocessing the 5' RACE reads, TCRdb reports a single entry for every CDR3 protein and omits DNA. The specimen's table records some 130,000 distinct CDR3 sequences. This TCR came from a human donor in good health. Some clones in this sample may be carry-over from other donors' samples. Sequencing was done on a sample of naive CXCR3- CD8+ T cells from blood. The subset denotes: CD45RO-CCR7+CD27+CD95- naive CD8+ T cells lacking CXCR3 (TNR3-). The genes are TRBV28 and TRBJ1-4. CDR3 sequence: CASKGEEVEKLFF.